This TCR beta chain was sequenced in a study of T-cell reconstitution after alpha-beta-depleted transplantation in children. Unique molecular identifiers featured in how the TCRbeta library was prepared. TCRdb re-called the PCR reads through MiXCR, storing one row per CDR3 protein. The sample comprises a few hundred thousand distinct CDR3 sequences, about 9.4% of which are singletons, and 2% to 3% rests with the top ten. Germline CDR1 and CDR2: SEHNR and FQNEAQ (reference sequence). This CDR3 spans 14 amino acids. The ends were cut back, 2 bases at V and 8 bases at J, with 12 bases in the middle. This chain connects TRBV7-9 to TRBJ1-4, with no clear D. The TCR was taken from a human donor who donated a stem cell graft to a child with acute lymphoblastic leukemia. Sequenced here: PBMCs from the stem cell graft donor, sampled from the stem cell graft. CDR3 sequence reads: CASSLPRQGEKLFF. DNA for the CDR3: TGTGCCAGCAGCTTACCACGACAAGGGGAAAAACTGTTTTTT. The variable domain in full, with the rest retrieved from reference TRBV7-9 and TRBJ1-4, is DTGVSQNPRHKITKRGQNVTFRCDPISEHNRLYWYRQTLGQGPEFLTYFQNEAQLEKSRLLSDRFSAERPKGSFSTLEIQRTEQGDSAMYLCASSLPRQGEKLFFGSGTQLSVL.